These T cell receptor beta chains were read from a single sample in a study of blood T cell repertoires in COVID-19. Method: immunoSEQ multiplex PCR; TCRdb's copy keeps in-frame clones and lacks some. The sample has fewer than 150,000 clones, approximately 81% seen once. The sequenced material came from peripheral blood. The receptors come from a woman aged 30 to 39 who had recovered from COVID-19. CDR3s include the opening cysteine and the closing phenylalanine or tryptophan. Fields, in order: clone size, J gene, D gene, V gene, CDR3 DNA, CDR3 protein. A D gene is named only where the DNA matches it firmly. Not every row has a clone size; where given, it reads once, few, many or a size class.

once TRBJ1-1 TRBD1 TRBV7-9 TGTGCCAGCAGCTATCACACCCAGGGGGAGAACACTGAAGCTTTCTTT CASSYHTQGENTEAFF
. TRBJ1-5 TRBD1 TRBV5-6 TGTGCCAGCAGCTTAGGGACAGATCGGCTTCAGCCCCAGCATTTT CASSLGTDRLQPQHF
. TRBJ2-7 . TRBV6-5 TGTGCCAGCAGTTACTCGGCCCCCGGGAGTGCCTACGAGCAGTACTTC CASSYSAPGSAYEQYF
. TRBJ1-5 . TRBV5-6 TGTGCCAGCAGGCCAGCACAGAGTAACCCAAGCAATCAGCCCCAGCATTTT CASRPAQSNPSNQPQHF
. TRBJ1-1 . TRBV5-1 TGCGCCAGCAGCGGAGGACAGCGGGGTAACACTGAAGCTTTCTTT CASSGGQRGNTEAFF
. TRBJ2-1 . TRBV12-3/TRBV12-4 TGTGCCAGCAGTTTTACGCGGTACAATGAGCAGTTCTTC CASSFTRYNEQFF
. TRBJ2-7 TRBD1 TRBV28 TGTGCCAGCAGCCCACAGGGGTTCAGCGACGAGCAGTACTTC CASSPQGFSDEQYF
. TRBJ1-2 . TRBV5-4 TGTGCCAGCGGCAGGGTGAACTATGGCTACACCTTC CASGRVNYGYTF
few TRBJ1-4 . TRBV12-5 TGTGCTAGCGCCTCGCAGTCAACTAATGAAAAACTGTTTTTT CASASQSTNEKLFF
. TRBJ2-7 . TRBV12-3/TRBV12-4 TGTGCCAGCAGTTTTACAGTGGGCGAGCAGTACTTC CASSFTVGEQYF
. TRBJ1-6 TRBD1 TRBV19 TGTGCCAGTAGTATGCCGGGACAGGCACATTCACCCCTCCACTTT CASSMPGQAHSPLHF
. TRBJ1-3 . TRBV6-5 TGTGCCATTGCGGGGGATGGAAACACCATATATTTT CAIAGDGNTIYF
. TRBJ1-1 TRBD1 TRBV29-1 TGCAGCGTTGACCAGGGGGGCACTGAAGCTTTCTTT CSVDQGGTEAFF
. TRBJ2-3 TRBD2 TRBV11-2 TGTGCCAGCAGCTCCATTAGCGGGAGGGCAGATACGCAGTATTTT CASSSISGRADTQYF
. TRBJ2-3 TRBD1 TRBV18 TGTGCCAGCTCACCACCTAAGGGGACAGGGAAGGGCACAGATACGCAGTATTTT CASSPPKGTGKGTDTQYF
once TRBJ2-7 TRBD2 TRBV6-1 TGTGCCAGCAGTGAACTAGCGGGAGGGAGCCCTAAGAACTACGAGCAGTACTTC CASSELAGGSPKNYEQYF
. TRBJ1-4 TRBD1 TRBV19 TGTGCCAGTAGTAGGGTACGACAGGGAAGCCCTAAACTGTTTTTT CASSRVRQGSPKLFF